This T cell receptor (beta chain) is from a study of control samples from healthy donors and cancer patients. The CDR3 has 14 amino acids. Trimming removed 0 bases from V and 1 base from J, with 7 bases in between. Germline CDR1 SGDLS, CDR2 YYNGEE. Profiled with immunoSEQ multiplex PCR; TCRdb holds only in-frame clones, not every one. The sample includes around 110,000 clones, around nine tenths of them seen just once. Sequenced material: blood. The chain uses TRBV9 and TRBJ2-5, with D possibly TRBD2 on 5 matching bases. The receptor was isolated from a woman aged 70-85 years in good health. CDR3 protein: CASSVAGFQETQYF. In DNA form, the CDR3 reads TGTGCCAGCAGCGTAGCGGGGTTCCAAGAGACCCAGTACTTC.